The source of this T cell receptor beta chain is a study of neurological immune-mediated disorders. The sample holds many counts of this clonotype. Time point reported: longitudinal time-point 1 (baseline). The unsorted libraries originated from 2 million PBMCs that had been stored at -80 C. It was by 5'RACE with 10-nucleotide random UMIs that the cDNA was made. One entry per CDR3 protein, called by TCRdb with MiXCR from the 5' RACE reads. The sample holds tens of thousands of distinct CDR3 sequences, roughly 10% seen once. Germline V gene data show CDR1 as SGHTA and CDR2 as FQGTGA. The CDR3 sequence is 15 residues long. The J segment lost 0 bases and the V segment lost 4 bases, leaving 3 bases of the junction unmatched.

The V call is TRBV7-3, the J call TRBJ2-7; 10 bases match TRBD2. This clonotype originated in a woman in her thirties or forties in good health. The sample comprised PBMCs. The CDR3 sequence is CASSWSGGGSYEQYF. The CDR3 coding sequence is TGTGCCAGCAGCTGGAGCGGGGGGGGCTCCTACGAGCAGTACTTC.